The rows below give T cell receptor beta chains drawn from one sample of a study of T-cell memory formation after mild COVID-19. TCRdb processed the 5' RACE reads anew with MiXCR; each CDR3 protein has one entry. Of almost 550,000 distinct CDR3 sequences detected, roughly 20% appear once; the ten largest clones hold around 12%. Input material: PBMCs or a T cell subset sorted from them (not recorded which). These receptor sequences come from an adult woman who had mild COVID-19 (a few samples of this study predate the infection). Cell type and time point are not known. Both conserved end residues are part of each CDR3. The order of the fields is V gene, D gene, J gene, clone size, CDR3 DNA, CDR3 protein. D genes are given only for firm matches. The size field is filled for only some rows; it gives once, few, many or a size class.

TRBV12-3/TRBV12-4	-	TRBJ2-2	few	TGTGCCAGCAGTTTAGCTGCGCTGGGGACCGGGGAGCTGTTTTTT	CASSLAALGTGELFF
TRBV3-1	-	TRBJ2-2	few	TGTGCCAGCAGCCAGCTGTGGGGCTCCACTATTAACACCGGGGAGCTGTTTTTT	CASSQLWGSTINTGELFF
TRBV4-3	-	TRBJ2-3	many	TGCGCCAGCAGCCAGACAGGCACAGATACGCAGTATTTT	CASSQTGTDTQYF
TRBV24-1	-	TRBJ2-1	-	TGTGCCACCAGTGATTTCGCCGGGCTCGGCTCCTACAATGAGCAGTTCTTC	CATSDFAGLGSYNEQFF
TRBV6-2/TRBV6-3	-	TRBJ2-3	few	TGTGCCAGCAGTTACTTTCTTCTAGCGCCTAGCACAGATACGCAGTATTTT	CASSYFLLAPSTDTQYF
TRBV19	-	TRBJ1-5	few	TGTGCCAGTAGTATGGTGGGGCAGCAGCCCCAGCATTTT	CASSMVGQQPQHF
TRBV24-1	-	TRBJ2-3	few	TGTGCCACCAGTGATTTAGACGGTCGTGGTACAGATACGCAGTATTTT	CATSDLDGRGTDTQYF
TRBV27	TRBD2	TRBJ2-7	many	TGTGCCAGCAGTTTAAGGGGACCGGGACTAGCGGGAGTTTTAAGCGAGCAGTACTTC	CASSLRGPGLAGVLSEQYF
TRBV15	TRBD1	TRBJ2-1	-	TGTGCCACCAGCAGGGACAGGAGGTCAAATGAGCAGTTCTTC	CATSRDRRSNEQFF
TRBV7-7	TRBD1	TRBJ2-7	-	TGTGCCAGCAGCTTAGGGGCCGGGACAGGGAGAGGCTACGAGCAGTACTTC	CASSLGAGTGRGYEQYF
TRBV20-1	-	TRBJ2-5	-	TGCAGTGCTAGAGGGCCACCCCTCGTTTCCCAAGAGACCCAGTACTTC	CSARGPPLVSQETQYF
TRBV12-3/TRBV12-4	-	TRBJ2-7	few	TGTGCCAGCACCACCACGACAGGGACTTACGAGCAGTACTTC	CASTTTTGTYEQYF
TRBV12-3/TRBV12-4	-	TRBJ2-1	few	TGTGCCAGCAGTTTAGCGGACGACAATGAGCAGTTCTTC	CASSLADDNEQFF
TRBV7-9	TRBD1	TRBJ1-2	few	TGTGCCAGCAGCTTTACCCCGGGACAGGGGAATGATGGCTACACCTTC	CASSFTPGQGNDGYTF
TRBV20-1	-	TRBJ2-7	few	TGCAGTGCTACCCTAAATGAAGGGCGAATCACCTACGAGCAGTACTTC	CSATLNEGRITYEQYF
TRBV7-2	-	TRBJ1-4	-	TGTGCCAGCAGCTTCGGGACACCTAATGAAAAACTGTTTTTT	CASSFGTPNEKLFF
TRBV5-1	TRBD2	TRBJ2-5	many	TGCGCCAGCTGGAGGGGGCTCCTAGCGGGGGAGGAGACCCAGTACTTC	CASWRGLLAGEETQYF
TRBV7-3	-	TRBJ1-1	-	TGTGCCAGCAGCTCTAATGGAGGAGGGAACACTGAAGCTTTCTTT	CASSSNGGGNTEAFF
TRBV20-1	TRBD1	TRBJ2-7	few	TGCAGTGCTAGGGCGGACAGGGGGTACGAGCAGTACTTC	CSARADRGYEQYF
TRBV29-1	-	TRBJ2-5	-	TGCAGCGCGGGCCCACAAGAGACCCAGTACTTC	CSAGPQETQYF
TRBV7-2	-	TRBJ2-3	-	TGTGCCAGCAGCTTAAGGTGGCGGGGTGACACAGATACGCAGTATTTT	CASSLRWRGDTDTQYF
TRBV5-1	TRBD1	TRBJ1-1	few	TGCGCCAGCAGCTCGCAGGGGGCTGAAGCTTTCTTT	CASSSQGAEAFF
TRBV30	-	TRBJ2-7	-	TGTGCCTGGAGTGTACTTGGGGGCGGCGAGCAGTACTTC	CAWSVLGGGEQYF
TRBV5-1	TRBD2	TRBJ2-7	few	TGCGCCAGCAGTTTGAAACTAGCGGTGAGGGGAAACGAGCAGTACTTC	CASSLKLAVRGNEQYF
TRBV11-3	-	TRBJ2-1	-	TGTGCCAGCAGGTCAGGGTCGGACGAGCAGTTCTTC	CASRSGSDEQFF
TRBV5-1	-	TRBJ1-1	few	TGCGCCAGCAGCTTGGCCCCGCCGACGGGGCTGAACACTGAAGCTTTCTTT	CASSLAPPTGLNTEAFF
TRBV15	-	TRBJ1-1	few	TGTGCCACCAGCAGAGATACAGTACAGGGCGGGGAAGCTTTCTTT	CATSRDTVQGGEAFF
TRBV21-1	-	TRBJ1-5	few	TGTGCCAGCAGCAAACTGGGGGACAATCAGCCCCAGCATTTT	CASSKLGDNQPQHF
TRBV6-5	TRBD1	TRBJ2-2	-	TGTGCCAGCAGGAGGACAGGGCACACCGGGGAGCTGTTTTTT	CASRRTGHTGELFF
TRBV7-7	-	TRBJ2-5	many	TGTGCCAGCAGCTCCGGGCAGACCCAGTACTTC	CASSSGQTQYF
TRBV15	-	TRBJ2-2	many	TGTGCCACCAGCAGAGTAAAAGGGACACGGGAGACCGGGGAGCTGTTTTTT	CATSRVKGTRETGELFF
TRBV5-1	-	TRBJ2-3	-	TGCGCCAGCAGATTTAATCCGGACAGCTACTCCACAGATACGCAGTATTTT	CASRFNPDSYSTDTQYF
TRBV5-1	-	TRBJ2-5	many	TGCGCCAGCAGCTTAAGACTAGTTTTCCAAGAGACCCAGTACTTC	CASSLRLVFQETQYF